The clone carrying this T cell receptor beta chain was detected ten times or more. Its antigen is currently unknown. Germline V gene lookup returns CDR1 SNHLY and CDR2 FYNNEI. Trimming shortened V by 4 bases and J by 1 base, and 8 bases separated the two germline ends. CDR3 size: 14 residues. This sample was taken from a study of human T cells and chemical hapten exposure. Turning to the study itself: Mostly female, the patients presented with alopecia areata, totalis or universalis.

The time point: pre-sensitization, week 0. Treatment here: therapeutic diphenylcyclopropenone sensitization with weekly scalp DPC. Separate cDNA molecules received unique molecular identifiers, which the library attached to them. TCRdb redid the calling of the RACE reads with MiXCR, one entry per CDR3 protein. Of 85,000 to 90,000 distinct CDR3 sequences detected, 9.6% appear once; the ten largest clones hold approximately 3.9%. The study's findings and limits: Patch test score rose with PT1 expanded TCR count, significant at thresholds 8, 16 and 32, not 4.

This TCR came from a woman between 35 and 50 years old with alopecia areata. Some clones in this sample may be carry-over from other donors' samples. The specimen comprised whole blood, sampled in connection with sensitization to the hapten diphenylcyclopropenone (DPC). The chain joins TRBV2 to TRBJ2-4; the D is unclear. In DNA, the CDR3 is TGTGCCAGCAGTGCAACCGTGGCCAAAAACATTCAGTACTTC. This translates into CASSATVAKNIQYF.